This T cell receptor (beta chain) was sequenced for a study of blood T cell repertoires in COVID-19. For the study at large: Sites across the United States, Italy and Spain contributed samples from acute and convalescent COVID-19. T cells, B-cell-depleted T cells, or PBMCs supplied cDNA or gDNA.

Per the original data handling: By means of reference gene primer amplification, nucleated cell counts were estimated. Sequencing used immunoSEQ multiplex PCR; TCRdb keeps in-frame clones, though not all of them. From that table come the V and J calls and clone size; the DNA was used to work out D and trimming. This table has about 52,000 clones, roughly 87% appearing once. The source material was peripheral blood. This TCR derives from a human donor in a cohort sampled during active COVID-19.

The CDR3 region is CASSYWAADTEAFF. The CDR3 bases are TGTGCCAGCAGTTACTGGGCAGCAGACACTGAAGCTTTCTTT. V and J are TRBV6-5 and TRBJ1-1; D is uncertain. V lost 1 base and J lost 3, with 9 bases in between. This CDR3 spans 14 amino acids. Germline CDR1 MNHEY, CDR2 SVGAGI.